The TCR beta chain under discussion was sequenced for a study of long-term antiretroviral therapy in people with HIV. CDR1 and CDR2 from the germline V gene are SGHTA and FQGNSA. The CDR3 runs to 14 residues. Between the trimmed V and J ends, which lost 1 base and 4 bases, there was a span of 9 bases. Version v3.0 of the immunoSEQ assay was performed at survey level. Sequencing set out to capture roughly 40,000-50,000 T-cell genomes per sample. The method was immunoSEQ multiplex PCR; TCRdb's version includes in-frame clones alone and lacks a portion of them. Among some 40,000 clones listed, approximately 85% were seen once.

The source is a woman aged 45 to 65 with HIV. This chain uses TRBV7-2 with TRBJ2-3; perhaps TRBD2 as D (6 bases). Sequenced here: unsorted PBMCs, sampled 3.1 years after starting antiretroviral therapy. CDR3 amino acids: CASSLVRGSDTQYF. In DNA, the CDR3 is TGTGCCAGCAGCTTAGTTCGGGGGTCAGATACGCAGTATTTT.